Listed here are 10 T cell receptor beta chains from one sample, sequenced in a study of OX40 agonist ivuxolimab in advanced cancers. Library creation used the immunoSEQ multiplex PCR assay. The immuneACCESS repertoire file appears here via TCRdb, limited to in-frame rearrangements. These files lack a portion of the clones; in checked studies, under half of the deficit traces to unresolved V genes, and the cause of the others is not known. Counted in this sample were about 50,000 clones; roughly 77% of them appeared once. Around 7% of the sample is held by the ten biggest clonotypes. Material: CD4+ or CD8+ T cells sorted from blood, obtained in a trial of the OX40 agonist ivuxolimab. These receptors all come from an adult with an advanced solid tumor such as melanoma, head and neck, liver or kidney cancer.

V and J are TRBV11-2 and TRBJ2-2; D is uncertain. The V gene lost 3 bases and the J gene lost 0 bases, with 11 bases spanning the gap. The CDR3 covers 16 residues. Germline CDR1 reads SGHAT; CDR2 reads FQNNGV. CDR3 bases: TGTGCCAGCAGCTTGACAATGGGTTCGAACACCGGGGAGCTGTTTTTT. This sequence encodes CASSLTMGSNTGELFF. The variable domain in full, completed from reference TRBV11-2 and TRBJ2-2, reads EAGVAQSPRYKIIEKRQSVAFWCNPISGHATLYWYQQILGQGPKLLIQFQNNGVVDDSQLPKDRFSAERLKGVDSTLKIQPAKLEDSAVYLCASSLTMGSNTGELFFGEGSRLTVL.

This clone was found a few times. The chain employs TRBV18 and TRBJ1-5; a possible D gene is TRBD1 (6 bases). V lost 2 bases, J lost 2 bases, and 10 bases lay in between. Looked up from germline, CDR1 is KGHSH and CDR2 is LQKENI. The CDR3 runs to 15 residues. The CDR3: CASSPGGSGNQPQHF. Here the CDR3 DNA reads TGTGCCAGCTCACCAGGGGGCTCTGGCAATCAGCCCCAGCATTTT.

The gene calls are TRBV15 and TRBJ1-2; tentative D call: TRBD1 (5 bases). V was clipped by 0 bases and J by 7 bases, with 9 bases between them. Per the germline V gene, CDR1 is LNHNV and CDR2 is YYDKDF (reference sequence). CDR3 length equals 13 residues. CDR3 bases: TGTGCCACCAGCAGAGACCAGGGTCGTGGCTACACCTTC. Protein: CATSRDQGRGYTF.

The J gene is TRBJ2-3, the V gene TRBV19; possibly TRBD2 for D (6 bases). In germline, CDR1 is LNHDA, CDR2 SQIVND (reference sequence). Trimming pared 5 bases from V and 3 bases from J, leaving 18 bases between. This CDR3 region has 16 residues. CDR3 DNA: TGTGCCAGTAGTCCGCGACTAGATTCCGGTACAGATACGCAGTATTTT. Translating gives CASSPRLDSGTDTQYF. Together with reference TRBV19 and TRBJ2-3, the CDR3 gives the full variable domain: DGGITQSPKYLFRKEGQNVTLSCEQNLNHDAMYWYRQDPGQGLRLIYYSQIVNDFQKGDIAEGYSVSREKKESFPLTVTSAQKNPTAFYLCASSPRLDSGTDTQYFGPGTRLTVL.

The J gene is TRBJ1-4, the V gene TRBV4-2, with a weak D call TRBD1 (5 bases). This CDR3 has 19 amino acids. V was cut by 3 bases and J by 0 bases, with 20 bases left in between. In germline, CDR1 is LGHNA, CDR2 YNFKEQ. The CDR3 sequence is CASSQMTRGYLATNEKLFF. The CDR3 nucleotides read TGTGCCAGCAGCCAGATGACTAGGGGTTATTTGGCAACTAATGAAAAACTGTTTTTT.

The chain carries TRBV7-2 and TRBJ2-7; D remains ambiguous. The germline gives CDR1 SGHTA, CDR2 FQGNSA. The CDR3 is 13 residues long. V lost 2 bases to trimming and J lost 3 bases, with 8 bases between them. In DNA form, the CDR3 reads TGTGCCAGCAGCTTAATACTGGACTACGAGCAGTACTTC. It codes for CASSLILDYEQYF.

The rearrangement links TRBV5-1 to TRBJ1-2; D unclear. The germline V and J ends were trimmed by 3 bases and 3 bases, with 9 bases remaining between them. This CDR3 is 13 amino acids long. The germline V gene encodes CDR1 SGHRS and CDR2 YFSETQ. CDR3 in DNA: TGCGCCAGCAGCTCCCCGGGAGACTATGGCTACACCTTC. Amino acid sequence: CASSSPGDYGYTF.

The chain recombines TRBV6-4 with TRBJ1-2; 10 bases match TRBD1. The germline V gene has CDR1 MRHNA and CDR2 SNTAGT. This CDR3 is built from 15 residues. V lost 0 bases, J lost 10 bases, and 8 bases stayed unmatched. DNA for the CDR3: TGTGCCAGCAGTGACTCGGGGACAGGGGTGAGTCACTACACCTTC. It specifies CASSDSGTGVSHYTF.

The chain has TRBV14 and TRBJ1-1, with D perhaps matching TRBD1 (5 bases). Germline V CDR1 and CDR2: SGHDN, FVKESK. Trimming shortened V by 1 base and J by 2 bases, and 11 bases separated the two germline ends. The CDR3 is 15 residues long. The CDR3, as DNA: TGTGCCAGCAGCCAAGGACAGATTCCCAACACTGAAGCTTTCTTT. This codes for CASSQGQIPNTEAFF.

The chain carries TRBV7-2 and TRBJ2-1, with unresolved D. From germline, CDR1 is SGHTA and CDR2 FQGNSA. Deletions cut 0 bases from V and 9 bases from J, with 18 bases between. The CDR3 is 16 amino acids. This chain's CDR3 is CASSLASARSYGEQFF. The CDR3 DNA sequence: TGTGCCAGCAGCTTAGCGTCGGCAAGGTCGTACGGTGAGCAGTTCTTC.